A single sample is the source of the 15 T cell receptor beta chains below, sequenced in a study of OX40 agonist ivuxolimab in advanced cancers. Libraries were prepared through the immunoSEQ multiplex PCR assay. TCRdb took over this immuneACCESS table, retaining in-frame rearrangements with V and J assigned. Such tables are incomplete; in checked studies, under half of the missing clones stem from an unresolved V gene, and the remainder is unexplained. The table for this sample lists some 130,000 clones; under 95% of them were counted only once. The ten largest clones represent about 0.93% of the sample. The material was CD4+ or CD8+ T cells sorted from blood, obtained in a trial of the OX40 agonist ivuxolimab. These receptors originate from an adult with an advanced solid tumor such as melanoma, head and neck, liver or kidney cancer.

The gene calls are TRBV11-2 and TRBJ1-3, with unresolved D. The CDR3 totals 13 residues. Germline V gene data show CDR1 as SGHAT and CDR2 as FQNNGV. With 0 bases removed from V and 7 bases from J, the gap between germline ends came to 7 bases. CDR3 sequence: CASSLDLQNTIYF. The CDR3 nucleotides are TGTGCCAGCAGCTTAGATCTACAGAACACCATATATTTT.

The J gene is TRBJ2-7, the V gene TRBV5-1; no clear D. V was shortened by 2 bases and J by 1 base, with 10 bases between the two germline ends. The germline V gene encodes CDR1 SGHRS and CDR2 YFSETQ. The CDR3 loop spans 14 amino acids. The CDR3 is CASSFQVKSYEQYF. The DNA for the CDR3 is TGCGCCAGCAGCTTCCAAGTGAAGTCCTACGAGCAGTACTTC.

In nucleotides, the CDR3 is TGTGCCAGTAGTATTGGACCCTACGAGCAGTACTTC. This gives the protein CASSIGPYEQYF. The chain is built from TRBV19 and TRBJ2-5; the D is unclear. The J call is doubtful: the DNA matches TRBJ2-7 better. The germline gives CDR1 LNHDA, CDR2 SQIVND (reference sequence). The CDR3 is made up of 12 amino acids.

This clone has a single count. V is TRBV7-2 and J is TRBJ2-7, with D possibly TRBD1 on 5 matching bases. V was clipped by 1 base and J by 5 bases, with 15 bases between them. CDR3 length: 15 residues. CDR1 is SGHTA, CDR2 FQGNSA, per germline. CDR3 region: CASSLERQGLDEQYF. CDR3 sequence (DNA): TGTGCCAGCAGCTTAGAACGCCAGGGTCTCGACGAGCAGTACTTC.

The chain employs TRBV30 and TRBJ1-5; no firm D call. V shed 0 bases and J shed 1 base, with 10 bases lying between them. Germline V lookup: CDR1 GTSNPN, CDR2 SVGIG (reference sequence). The CDR3 sequence is 15 residues long. CDR3 nucleotides: TGTGCCTGGAGTGTTAAGTTAGGGAGCAATCAGCCCCAGCATTTT. Its translation: CAWSVKLGSNQPQHF.

The V call is TRBV7-3, the J call TRBJ2-5; 9 positions agree with TRBD1. This CDR3 has 14 residues. The J segment lost 4 bases and the V segment lost 6 bases, leaving 6 bases of the junction unmatched. Germline lookup yields CDR1 SGHTA and CDR2 FQGTGA. CDR3 sequence: CASSRGDRAETQYF. DNA for the CDR3: TGTGCCAGCAGTCGGGGGGACAGGGCAGAGACCCAGTACTTC.

V and J are TRBV18 and TRBJ2-5; no clear D. The V gene's germline CDR1 is KGHSH and CDR2 LQKENI. The CDR3 has 14 amino acids. The V gene lost 0 bases and the J gene lost 2 bases, with 7 bases spanning the gap. CDR3 coding DNA: TGTGCCAGCTCACCACCTGTGGGGCAAGAGACCCAGTACTTC. Protein: CASSPPVGQETQYF.

The V gene is TRBV27, the J gene TRBJ2-7; TRBD2 agrees at 9 bases. The CDR3 loop spans 15 amino acids. Trimming took 5 bases from V and 2 from J; bases not matched to a gene: 7. Per the germline V gene, CDR1 is MNHEY and CDR2 is SMNVEV (reference sequence). CDR3 DNA sequence: TGTGCCAGCAGTCTCCTAGCGGGGCTCGCCTACGAGCAGTACTTC. Amino acids: CASSLLAGLAYEQYF.

J is TRBJ2-2 and V is TRBV30, with 12 bases fitting TRBD2. There are 20 residues in the CDR3. V shed 3 bases, J shed 7 bases, and the junction held 21 bases outside the gene matches. Germline V gives CDR1 GTSNPN, CDR2 SVGIG (reference sequence). CDR3 DNA sequence: TGTGCCTGGAGCGAATACTTCGCTCGACTAGCGGGAGTCGGGGGCGGGGAGCTGTTTTTT. Encoded protein: CAWSEYFARLAGVGGGELFF.

The chain employs TRBV6-1 and TRBJ2-1; 9 bases match TRBD2. The CDR3 totals 16 residues. The V gene's germline CDR1 is MNHNS and CDR2 SASEGT. The V segment lost 4 bases and the J segment 6 bases; nucleotides outside the gene matches: 10. CDR3 DNA: TGTGCCAGCAGTGTTGTCGGCGGGAGGGCTTCCAATGAGCAGTTCTTC. Protein: CASSVVGGRASNEQFF.

The V gene is TRBV7-2, the J gene TRBJ2-1; 14 bases line up with TRBD2. Germline V lookup: CDR1 SGHTA, CDR2 FQGNSA. The CDR3 covers 18 residues. V lost 6 bases, J lost 1 base, and 8 bases stayed unmatched. The CDR3 coding sequence is TGTGCCAGCAGAGGGGGACTAGCGGGAGACCCTTCCTACAATGAGCAGTTCTTC. Translated, it gives CASRGGLAGDPSYNEQFF.

The chain carries TRBV10-3 and TRBJ1-2; a weak D match, TRBD1 (6 bases). Germline loops: CDR1 ENHRY, CDR2 SYGVKD. The CDR3 has 14 amino acids. Trimming removed 7 bases from V and 6 bases from J, with 18 bases in between. This CDR3 reads CAIKRGEGVNGYTF. CDR3 DNA: TGTGCCATCAAAAGGGGGGAAGGGGTTAATGGCTACACCTTC.

The chain carries TRBV28 and TRBJ1-5; the D is unclear. The CDR3 has 12 residues. Trimming removed 10 bases from V and 4 bases from J, with 11 bases in between. CDR1 and CDR2 (germline): MDHEN, SYDVKM. The CDR3 reads CATHIANQPQHF. The CDR3 DNA sequence: TGTGCCACCCATATAGCAAATCAGCCCCAGCATTTT.

The gene calls are TRBV5-1 and TRBJ2-1; D is perhaps TRBD1 (6 bases). V lost 0 bases and J 8 bases, leaving 15 bases between the germline ends. Germline-derived CDR1 and CDR2 are SGHRS and YFSETQ. This CDR3 spans 15 amino acids. The CDR3 protein is CASSLGGGPAHEQFF. The CDR3 DNA is TGCGCCAGCAGCTTGGGTGGGGGCCCCGCTCATGAGCAGTTCTTC.

The chain links TRBV27 to TRBJ1-1, with D perhaps matching TRBD1 (5 bases). This CDR3 contains 12 residues. The V gene lost 10 bases and the J gene lost 11 bases, with 20 bases spanning the gap. Per germline, CDR1 MNHEY and CDR2 SMNVEV (reference sequence). The CDR3 here is CATGTAGPVAFF. The DNA for the CDR3 is TGTGCCACCGGGACCGCCGGGCCGGTGGCTTTCTTT.